This T cell receptor (beta chain) came from a study of blood T cell repertoires in COVID-19. In the study overall: COVID-19 samples collected from the United States, Italy and Spain covered acute and convalescent phases. T cells, B-cell-depleted T cells, or PBMCs provided the cDNA or gDNA that served as material.

TCRdb's table, derived via immunoSEQ multiplex PCR, lists solely in-frame clones and lacks some. The table lists hundreds of thousands of clones, roughly 91% of them singletons. V lost 6 bases, J lost 3 bases, and 16 bases lay in between. Per germline, CDR1 SGHNT and CDR2 YYREEE (reference sequence). CDR3 size: 15 residues. The V and J genes are TRBV5-4 and TRBJ2-1, with D tentatively TRBD2 (6 bases). This receptor was taken from a woman aged 55-69 years in a cohort exposed to, infected with or recovered from COVID-19 (not recorded which). The specimen was PBMCs or T cells enriched from blood (not recorded which). CDR3 sequence reads: CASKPGRERYNEQFF. The CDR3 nucleotides are TGTGCCAGCAAACCGGGGCGGGAACGCTACAATGAGCAGTTCTTC.